Each of the 29 T cell receptor beta chains below was sequenced from the same sample in a study of identical twins. Each CDR3 protein gets one entry after TCRdb re-called the 5' RACE reads with MiXCR. The sample holds 600,000 to 800,000 distinct CDR3 sequences, about 20% seen once. These records were also assigned to another study, of T cells expressing NK-cell markers.

Sequences were obtained from PBMCs. Every receptor here comes from a woman in her late teens or twenties in good health.

This chain connects TRBV29-1 to TRBJ1-2, with a possible D match to TRBD1 (5 bases). This CDR3 is built from 10 residues. The germline V gene encodes CDR1 SQVTM and CDR2 ANQGSEA. Trimming cost V 6 bases and J 8 bases, with 10 bases left between them. CDR3 protein: CSVKRGGYTF. The CDR3 DNA follows: TGCAGCGTCAAAAGGGGAGGCTACACCTTC.

Many counts were recorded for this clonotype. The genes are TRBV12-3 or TRBV12-4 and TRBJ2-3; 7 bases agree with TRBD2. The V gene end was trimmed by 4 bases and the J gene end by 5 bases; junction bases not matched to a gene: 12. CDR3 length: 16 residues. The CDR3 spells CASSSGGGPPGDTQYF. The CDR3, as DNA: TGTGCCAGCAGTTCGGGGGGAGGGCCGCCGGGAGATACGCAGTATTTT.

The chain is built from TRBV5-1 and TRBJ2-7; D unclear. The ends were cut back, 0 bases at V and 2 bases at J, with 6 bases in the middle. The length of the CDR3 is 13 residues. Germline V gene data show CDR1 as SGHRS and CDR2 as YFSETQ. CDR3 residues: CASSLVRTYEQYF. CDR3 nucleotide sequence: TGCGCCAGCAGCTTGGTTCGGACCTACGAGCAGTACTTC.

This chain connects TRBV29-1 to TRBJ2-7; possible D gene TRBD2, 6 bases. V was pared by 3 bases and J by 2 bases, with 11 bases between. The germline gives CDR1 SQVTM, CDR2 ANQGSEA. The CDR3 has 13 residues. CDR3 sequence (DNA): TGCAGCGTTGAGGGGGAGGTTACCTACGAGCAGTACTTC. It yields the protein CSVEGEVTYEQYF.

This chain connects TRBV6-1 to TRBJ2-2; D remains unclear. The CDR3 runs to 17 residues. Germline V CDR1 and CDR2: MNHNS, SASEGT. Trimming took 4 bases from V and 4 from J, leaving 19 bases between them. As DNA, the CDR3 is TGTGCCAGCAGTGCGAGGCCGGACGCAAAAATCACCGGGGAGCTGTTTTTT. Its translation: CASSARPDAKITGELFF.

This chain uses TRBV24-1 with TRBJ2-1; 8 bases map to TRBD1. V was pared by 9 bases and J by 4 bases, with 4 bases of the junction left unmatched. The V gene's germline CDR1 is KGHDR and CDR2 SFDVKD. The CDR3 runs to 13 residues. CDR3 region: CATADREYNEQFF. In DNA, the CDR3 is TGTGCCACCGCGGACAGGGAGTACAATGAGCAGTTCTTC.

This clonotype was recorded a few times. The chain couples TRBV10-3 to TRBJ2-1; 13 nucleotides match TRBD2. With 10 bases clipped from V and 7 bases from J, the junction kept 10 bases outside the gene matches. The CDR3 is 15 amino acids. CDR1 is ENHRY, CDR2 SYGVKD, per germline. CDR3 nucleotides: TGTGCCACCAGGGAACTAGCGGGAGGGCCAAATGAGCAGTTCTTC. Its translation: CATRELAGGPNEQFF.

The chain combines TRBV5-6 with TRBJ1-1; the D is unclear. CDR3 length: 12 amino acids. The germline V and J ends were trimmed by 6 bases and 5 bases, with 11 bases remaining between them. Germline V lookup: CDR1 SGHDT, CDR2 YYEEEE. In nucleotides, the CDR3 is TGTGCCAGCACCGCCGGGCCAACTGAAGCTTTCTTT. Protein: CASTAGPTEAFF.

This clonotype was seen ten or more times. The chain employs TRBV5-1 and TRBJ1-1, with D perhaps TRBD1 (6 bases). Germline loops: CDR1 SGHRS, CDR2 YFSETQ. There are 14 residues in the CDR3. The V end lost 1 base, the J end lost 5 bases, and 12 bases lay between the germline ends. The CDR3 reads CASSLLGAETEAFF. The CDR3 DNA reads as TGCGCCAGCAGCTTGCTGGGGGCAGAAACTGAAGCTTTCTTT.

This clonotype was counted between two and nine times. CDR3 in DNA: TGCGCCAGCTCCGCCGGGGATAAAGCTTTCTTT. Translating gives CASSAGDKAFF. The V and J genes are TRBV5-1 and TRBJ1-1, with D unresolved. CDR1 SGHRS and CDR2 YFSETQ come from the germline V gene. V lost 7 bases, J lost 9 bases, and 13 bases lay in between. The CDR3 is 11 residues long. The variable domain in full, completed from reference TRBV5-1 and TRBJ1-1, reads KAGVTQTPRYLIKTRGQQVTLSCSPISGHRSVSWYQQTPGQGLQFLFEYFSETQRNKGNFPGRFSGRQFSNSRSEMNVSTLELGDSALYLCASSAGDKAFFGQGTRLTVV.

The chain is built from TRBV6-4 and TRBJ2-1; 8 bases are a match to TRBD2. The length of the CDR3 is 16 residues. Germline CDR1 MRHNA, CDR2 SNTAGT. V dropped 6 bases and J dropped 5; count of bases not matched to a gene: 12. CDR3 DNA sequence: TGTGCCAGCAGCCTACTCCCCGGGGGGGCCAACAATGAGCAGTTCTTC. Its protein product is CASSLLPGGANNEQFF.

J is TRBJ2-7 and V is TRBV7-9, with TRBD1 as a possible D gene (6 bases). Trimming took off 8 bases at V and 3 bases at J, with 17 bases between the two ends. The CDR3 is made up of 14 amino acids. In germline, CDR1 is SEHNR, CDR2 FQNEAQ (reference sequence). In DNA form, the CDR3 reads TGTGCCAGCTCATCCTGGACAGATTTCTACGAGCAGTACTTC. Its translation is CASSSWTDFYEQYF.

The J gene is TRBJ2-3, the V gene TRBV25-1; D possibly corresponds to TRBD2 (6 bases). Germline CDR1 is MGHDK and CDR2 is SYGVNS. The V gene lost 6 bases and the J gene lost 0 bases, with 16 bases spanning the gap. The CDR3 length is 16 residues. The DNA of the CDR3 is TGTGCCAGCAGCGATCCCGGGACTGCTAGCACAGATACGCAGTATTTT. Its translation is CASSDPGTASTDTQYF. Full variable domain (outside the CDR3, taken from reference TRBV25-1 and TRBJ2-3): EADIYQTPRYLVIGTGKKITLECSQTMGHDKMYWYQQDPGMELHLIHYSYGVNSTEKGDLSSESTVSRIRTEHFPLTLESARPSHTSQYLCASSDPGTASTDTQYFGPGTRLTVL.

This clonotype was seen a few times. The J gene is TRBJ2-7, the V gene TRBV7-9; a weak D match, TRBD1 (6 bases). The V end lost 3 bases, the J end lost 10 bases, and 25 bases lay between the germline ends. The germline CDR1 and CDR2 sequences are SEHNR and FQNEAQ (reference sequence). The CDR3 extends over 16 amino acids. The CDR3 region is CASSFPPGRMLRGQYF. Written as DNA, the CDR3 is TGTGCCAGCAGCTTCCCTCCGGGACGTATGCTCAGGGGACAGTACTTC.

This clonotype was recorded many times. The DNA for the CDR3 is TGCAGTGCTAGAGATCGAGCGGGGGGGAGCTCCTACAATGAGCAGTTCTTC. Its protein is CSARDRAGGSSYNEQFF. The rearrangement uses TRBV20-1 and TRBJ2-1, with 10 bases lining up with TRBD2. V gave up 0 bases and J gave up 0 bases; unmatched junction bases: 5. The CDR3 has 17 residues. Per the germline V gene, CDR1 is DFQATT and CDR2 is SNEGSKA (reference sequence).

The chain has TRBV12-3 or TRBV12-4 and TRBJ2-7, with TRBD2 matching over 9 bases. The CDR3 spans 15 residues. Trimming took 3 bases from V and 3 from J; bases not matched to a gene: 6. The CDR3 reads CASSFRRGGIYEQYF. CDR3 DNA: TGTGCCAGCAGTTTTAGGCGGGGGGGAATCTACGAGCAGTACTTC.

This clonotype came up many times. The chain uses TRBV10-3 and TRBJ1-4; D not certain. The CDR3 consists of 14 residues. Trimming took off 3 bases at V and 0 bases at J, with 5 bases between the two ends. CDR1 is ENHRY and CDR2 is SYGVKD in the germline V gene. CDR3 DNA sequence: TGTGCCATCAGTGAAGGGACAACTAATGAAAAACTGTTTTTT. This sequence encodes CAISEGTTNEKLFF.

The chain is built from TRBV5-1 and TRBJ2-1; no clear D. The CDR3 runs to 11 residues. Germline loops: CDR1 SGHRS, CDR2 YFSETQ. V was cut by 4 bases and J by 12 bases, with 11 bases left in between. CDR3 residues: CASSRLVRQFF. The CDR3 DNA reads TGCGCCAGCAGCCGACTGGTTAGGCAGTTCTTC.

The table lists this clonotype with a few counts. V is TRBV18 and J is TRBJ2-2; D is unresolved. Germline V gene data show CDR1 as KGHSH and CDR2 as LQKENI. With 3 bases removed from V and 3 bases from J, the gap between germline ends came to 11 bases. This CDR3 comprises 15 residues. The CDR3 sequence: CASSPVPADTGELFF. The CDR3 DNA follows: TGTGCCAGCTCACCGGTACCCGCGGACACCGGGGAGCTGTTTTTT.

In its sample, this clonotype was seen a few times. CDR3 protein: CSARRGGRGTGELFF. CDR3 bases: TGCAGTGCGAGGAGGGGCGGGAGAGGCACCGGGGAGCTGTTTTTT. The chain uses TRBV20-1 and TRBJ2-2; 7 nucleotides align to TRBD2. The CDR3 covers 15 residues. J lost 4 bases, V lost 6 bases, and 11 bases had no gene match. The germline gives CDR1 DFQATT, CDR2 SNEGSKA (reference sequence).

V gene TRBV20-1 combines with J gene TRBJ2-3, with 7 bases matching TRBD1. Germline CDR1 is DFQATT and CDR2 is SNEGSKA (reference sequence). The CDR3 has 18 amino acids. The V gene end was trimmed by 4 bases and the J gene end by 2 bases; junction bases not matched to a gene: 18. The CDR3 DNA follows: TGCAGTGCTACGGTCGACAGGGAAACCAACTTTTACACAGATACGCAGTATTTT. Its translation: CSATVDRETNFYTDTQYF.

The rearrangement links TRBV5-1 to TRBJ2-1, with TRBD2 identical over 7 bases. J was trimmed by 9 bases and V by 1 base; bases with no gene match: 7. This CDR3 comprises 14 residues. The V gene's germline CDR1 is SGHRS and CDR2 YFSETQ. The CDR3 is CASSLSGRAFEQFF. CDR3 coding DNA: TGCGCCAGCAGCTTGAGTGGGAGGGCCTTTGAGCAGTTCTTC.

This chain connects TRBV20-1 to TRBJ2-2; D possibly corresponds to TRBD1 (5 bases). Per the germline V gene, CDR1 is DFQATT and CDR2 is SNEGSKA (reference sequence). The CDR3 has 16 amino acids. V lost 1 base and J 5 bases, leaving 17 bases between the germline ends. The CDR3 DNA sequence: TGCAGTGCTAGAGTCCGATCGGCGCAGGGTACCGGGGAGCTGTTTTTT. Its protein product is CSARVRSAQGTGELFF.

The chain uses TRBV3-1 and TRBJ1-1; 8 positions agree with TRBD1. This CDR3 contains 13 residues. Germline V gene lookup returns CDR1 LGHDT and CDR2 YNNKEL (reference sequence). Losses at the gene ends were 0 bases for V and 11 bases for J; bases not matched to a gene: 5. CDR3 protein: CASSQERTGRAFF. The DNA of the CDR3 is TGTGCCAGCAGCCAAGAACGGACAGGGAGGGCTTTCTTT.

A few counts support this clonotype. This chain joins TRBV29-1 and TRBJ2-7; D possibly corresponds to TRBD1 (6 bases). Trimming took off 6 bases at V and 3 bases at J, with 12 bases between the two ends. Germline loops: CDR1 SQVTM, CDR2 ANQGSEA. The CDR3 is made up of 12 amino acids. CDR3 DNA sequence: TGCAGCGTGGGTGGGGGCAACTACGAGCAGTACTTC. This sequence encodes CSVGGGNYEQYF.

In its sample, this clonotype was seen a few times. The rearrangement joins TRBV20-1 to TRBJ2-7, with D possibly TRBD2 on 6 matching bases. V shed 1 base and J shed 4 bases, with 11 bases lying between them. From germline, CDR1 is DFQATT and CDR2 SNEGSKA (reference sequence). The CDR3 sequence is 13 residues long. CDR3 amino acids: CSARVGGIYEQYF. In nucleotides, the CDR3 is TGCAGTGCTAGAGTCGGGGGAATTTACGAGCAGTACTTC.

The V and J genes are TRBV21-1 and TRBJ2-3; no check of the table's D call, TRBD2, against the DNA was made. TRBV21-1 is an annotated pseudogene. This CDR3 region has 17 residues. The DNA for the CDR3 is TGTGCCAGCAGCAAAGTGGCTAGCGGGGTGAGCACAGATACGCAGTATTTT. Translated: CASSKVASGVSTDTQYF.

This clonotype was counted many times. J is TRBJ2-6 and V is TRBV18; D is unresolved. Trimming shortened V by 8 bases and J by 4 bases, and 12 bases separated the two germline ends. The CDR3 sequence is 14 residues long. Germline lookup yields CDR1 KGHSH and CDR2 LQKENI. CDR3 sequence (DNA): TGTGCCAGCAGCCCAGACTCCGGGGCCAACGTCCTGACTTTC. Amino acid sequence: CASSPDSGANVLTF.

The rearrangement joins TRBV10-3 to TRBJ2-1; 7 positions agree with TRBD2. CDR3 length equals 15 residues. Germline lookup yields CDR1 ENHRY and CDR2 SYGVKD. V was clipped by 4 bases and J by 7 bases; unmatched bases: 10. In DNA, the CDR3 is TGTGCCATCAGTGGGGATATAGCGGGCAATAATGAGCAGTTCTTC. As protein: CAISGDIAGNNEQFF.